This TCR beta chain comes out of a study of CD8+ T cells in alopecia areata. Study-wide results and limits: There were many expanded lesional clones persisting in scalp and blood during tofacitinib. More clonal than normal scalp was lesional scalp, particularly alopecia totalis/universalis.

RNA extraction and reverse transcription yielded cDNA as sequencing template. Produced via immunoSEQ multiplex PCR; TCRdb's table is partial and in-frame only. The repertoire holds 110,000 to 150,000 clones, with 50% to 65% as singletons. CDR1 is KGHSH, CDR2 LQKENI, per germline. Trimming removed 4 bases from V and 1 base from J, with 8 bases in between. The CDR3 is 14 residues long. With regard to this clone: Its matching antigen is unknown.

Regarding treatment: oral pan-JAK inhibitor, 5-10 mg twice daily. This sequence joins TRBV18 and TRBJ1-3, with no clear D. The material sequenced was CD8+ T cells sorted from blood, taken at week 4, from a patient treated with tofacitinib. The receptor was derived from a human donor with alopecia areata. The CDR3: CASSRLASGNTIYF. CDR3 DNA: TGTGCCAGCTCACGCCTCGCATCTGGAAACACCATATATTTT.